This T cell receptor beta chain was retrieved from a study of shared clonotypes between healthy human individuals. General study results and limits: Rarefaction showed that sequencing of sorted subsets was incomplete (despite large depth). It was observed that approximately 5% of naive CD4 clonotypes were shared across several donors.

With respect to this clone: Its antigen is currently unknown.

Assay execution proceeded at the deep level. Several immunoSEQ plates held equal portions of the genomic DNA taken from each subset. The table came from immunoSEQ multiplex PCR; TCRdb's copy has only in-frame clones and leaves some out. The data hold around 1.4 million clones, with approximately 98.5% observed a single time. The ends were cut back, 5 bases at V and 1 base at J, with 12 bases in the middle. The CDR3 length is 14 residues. Germline CDR1 and CDR2: SGHAT and FQNNGV. The source is a man younger than 45 in good health. V usage is TRBV11-2 and J usage is TRBJ2-7; either TRBD1 or TRBD2 may fit D (5 bases each). The specimen was naive CD4+ T cells sorted from blood. The subset denotes: CD45RA+ positively selected. CDR3 protein: CASSRPGRSYEQYF. The CDR3 bases are TGTGCCAGCAGCAGACCGGGACGGTCCTACGAGCAGTACTTC.